This record covers a single TCR beta chain. The data derive from a study of T cell responses to AZD1222 COVID-19 vaccine. The assay was immunoSEQ multiplex PCR, and TCRdb's table has in-frame clones only and misses some. The data show 150,000 or so clones, approximately 87% seen once. Germline assignment: CDR1 MNHEY and CDR2 SVGAGI. V lost 2 bases, J lost 0 bases, and 8 bases lay in between. The CDR3 is 16 residues long. Sequences were derived from peripheral blood, sampled on day 0 of MenACWY control vaccination. The rearrangement links TRBV6-5 to TRBJ2-6; D is undetermined. The source of this sequence is an adult in good health. The CDR3 DNA follows: TGTGCCAGCAGTTACCCGTCTAGCTCTGGGGCCAACGTCCTGACTTTC. It specifies CASSYPSSSGANVLTF.